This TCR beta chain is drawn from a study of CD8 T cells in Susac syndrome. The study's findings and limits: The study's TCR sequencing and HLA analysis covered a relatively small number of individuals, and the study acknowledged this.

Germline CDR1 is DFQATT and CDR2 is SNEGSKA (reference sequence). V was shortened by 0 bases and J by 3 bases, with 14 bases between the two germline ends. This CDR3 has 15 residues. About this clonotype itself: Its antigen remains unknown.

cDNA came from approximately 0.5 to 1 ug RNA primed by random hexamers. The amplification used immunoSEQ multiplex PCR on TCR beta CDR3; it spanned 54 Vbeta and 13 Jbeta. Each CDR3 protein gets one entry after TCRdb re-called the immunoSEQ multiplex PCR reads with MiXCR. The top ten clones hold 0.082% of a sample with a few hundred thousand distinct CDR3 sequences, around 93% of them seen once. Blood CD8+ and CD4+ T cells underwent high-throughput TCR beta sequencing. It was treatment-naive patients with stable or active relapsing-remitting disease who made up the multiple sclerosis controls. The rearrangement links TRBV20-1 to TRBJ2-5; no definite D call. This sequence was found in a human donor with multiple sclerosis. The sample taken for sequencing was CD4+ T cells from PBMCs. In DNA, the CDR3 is TGCAGTGCTAGAGATACCCGCTGGGCGGAAGAGACCCAGTACTTC. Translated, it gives CSARDTRWAEETQYF.